What follows are 20 T cell receptor beta chains derived from one specimen sequenced in a study of blood T cell repertoires in COVID-19 (dated by TCRdb to about 2020). The method behind the library was the immunoSEQ multiplex PCR assay. As stored in TCRdb, this immuneACCESS dataset retains in-frame rearrangements with V and J assigned. A fraction of the clones does not appear; measured against another copy, unresolved V genes explain less than half of the discrepancy, and the remainder lacks a known reason. This sample comprises hundreds of thousands of clones, about 80% of them detected only once. 2.5% of the sample belongs to the ten largest clones. Sequenced material: peripheral blood. The source of these receptors is a middle-aged woman with active or convalescent COVID-19.

This rearrangement joins TRBV6-1 to TRBJ1-1; unclear D gene. CDR1 and CDR2 from the germline V gene are MNHNS and SASEGT. The CDR3 covers 12 residues. Trimming shortened V by 3 bases and J by 3 bases, and 5 bases separated the two germline ends. CDR3 in DNA: TGTGCCAGCAGTGACCAATACACTGAAGCTTTCTTT. It is translated as CASSDQYTEAFF.

The chain couples TRBV19 to TRBJ1-4, with 9 bases fitting TRBD1. The germline CDR1 and CDR2 sequences are LNHDA and SQIVND (reference sequence). V was pared by 10 bases and J by 0 bases, with 9 bases of the junction left unmatched. The CDR3 contains 16 residues. CDR3 sequence reads: CATSGQGPPTNEKLFF. The DNA of the CDR3 is TGTGCCACCTCCGGACAGGGGCCACCAACTAATGAAAAACTGTTTTTT. The whole variable domain, remainder taken from reference TRBV19 and TRBJ1-4, is DGGITQSPKYLFRKEGQNVTLSCEQNLNHDAMYWYRQDPGQGLRLIYYSQIVNDFQKGDIAEGYSVSREKKESFPLTVTSAQKNPTAFYLCATSGQGPPTNEKLFFGSGTQLSVL.

Only a few counts were recorded for this clone. The chain joins TRBV9 to TRBJ2-2; 9 bases agree with TRBD2. In germline, CDR1 is SGDLS, CDR2 YYNGEE. The CDR3 is 15 residues long. Losses at the gene ends were 5 bases for V and 5 bases for J; bases not matched to a gene: 7. The CDR3 region is CASRGGLAATGELFF. CDR3 nucleotide sequence: TGTGCCAGCAGGGGGGGACTAGCCGCTACCGGGGAGCTGTTTTTT.

The V gene is TRBV20-1, the J gene TRBJ1-1; D uncertain. Trimming took 3 bases from V and 6 from J, leaving 17 bases between them. This CDR3 spans 14 amino acids. Germline values: CDR1 DFQATT, CDR2 SNEGSKA (reference sequence). The CDR3 region has the DNA TGCAGTGCTAGTAAATTTGTCGGGGTGGCTGAAGCTTTCTTT. Protein sequence: CSASKFVGVAEAFF.

The genes are TRBV6-1 and TRBJ2-7; D is unclear. Per germline, CDR1 MNHNS and CDR2 SASEGT. There are 11 residues in the CDR3. Deletions cut 3 bases from V and 2 bases from J, with 2 bases between. The CDR3 is CASSDTYEQYF. In nucleotides, the CDR3 is TGTGCCAGCAGTGACACCTACGAGCAGTACTTC.

This clone showed up just a few times. The gene calls are TRBV14 and TRBJ2-7; D unclear. This CDR3 comprises 11 residues. The germline CDR1 and CDR2 sequences are SGHDN and FVKESK. Trimming removed 3 bases at V and 3 bases at J, with 3 bases between. This CDR3 is CASSQYYEQYF. CDR3 in DNA: TGTGCCAGCAGCCAGTACTACGAGCAGTACTTC.

The rearrangement joins TRBV28 to TRBJ2-1, with 8 bases lining up with TRBD2. J lost 2 bases, V lost 6 bases, and 9 bases had no gene match. From germline, CDR1 is MDHEN and CDR2 SYDVKM. The CDR3 covers 16 residues. CDR3 DNA: TGTGCCAGCAGAGCTTCAACTAGCGGCGCCTACAATGAGCAGTTCTTC. Translating it yields CASRASTSGAYNEQFF.

This clone was observed a handful of times. The V gene is TRBV5-4, the J gene TRBJ1-1; D not certain. The V and J ends lost 4 bases and 6 bases respectively, with 10 bases between them. Germline V gene lookup returns CDR1 SGHNT and CDR2 YYREEE (reference sequence). The CDR3 consists of 12 residues. The CDR3 DNA reads TGTGCCAGCAGCCAGCAGGCAGCTGAAGCTTTCTTT. This sequence encodes CASSQQAAEAFF.

The chain is built from TRBV6-5 and TRBJ1-1; D unresolved. Germline CDR1 reads MNHEY; CDR2 reads SVGAGI. Trimming took 1 base from V and 11 from J, leaving 17 bases between them. The CDR3 loop spans 14 amino acids. CDR3 nucleotide sequence: TGTGCCAGCAGTTACTTGTATAGCCACTCGGAGGCTTTCTTT. The encoded protein is CASSYLYSHSEAFF.

The J gene is TRBJ2-2, the V gene TRBV6-4, with D perhaps TRBD2 (6 bases). V shed 4 bases and J shed 5 bases, with 14 bases lying between them. The CDR3 contains 15 residues. CDR1 and CDR2 from the germline V gene are MRHNA and SNTAGT. CDR3 protein: CASSALGGVTGELFF. CDR3 nucleotides: TGTGCCAGCAGTGCCCTCGGAGGGGTTACCGGGGAGCTGTTTTTT.

This clone was seen a handful of times. The chain carries TRBV6-6 and TRBJ1-2; 10 nucleotides agree with TRBD1. The germline CDR1 and CDR2 sequences are MNHNY and SVGAGI (reference sequence). The ends lost 2 bases at V and 4 bases at J; junction bases unmatched: 4. The CDR3 has 15 residues. DNA for the CDR3: TGTGCCAGCAGTTACCCGGACAGGGGGAGCTATGGCTACACCTTC. Residues: CASSYPDRGSYGYTF.

The chain combines TRBV11-3 with TRBJ2-1, with 10 bases identical to TRBD1. V lost 6 bases, J lost 5 bases, and 7 bases stayed unmatched. The germline V gene encodes CDR1 SGHNT and CDR2 YENEEA. The CDR3 consists of 15 residues. The CDR3 DNA is TGTGCCAGCAGTCGAAGACAGGGGGCGGACAATGAGCAGTTCTTC. Its protein is CASSRRQGADNEQFF.

The rearrangement links TRBV28 to TRBJ2-1; 9 bases fit TRBD1. Germline V gives CDR1 MDHEN, CDR2 SYDVKM. This CDR3 has 15 residues. J was trimmed by 8 bases and V by 6 bases; bases with no gene match: 11. The CDR3: CASSGRDRVFDEQFF. CDR3 sequence (DNA): TGTGCCAGCAGCGGCCGGGACAGGGTTTTTGATGAGCAGTTCTTC.

The chain is built from TRBV5-1 and TRBJ1-1, with TRBD1 matching 9 bases. The CDR3 runs 14 residues. The germline V gene has CDR1 SGHRS and CDR2 YFSETQ. V shed 4 bases and J 8 bases; nucleotides not matched to a gene: 9. The chain's CDR3 is CASSASTGGGEAFF. The DNA for the CDR3 is TGCGCCAGCAGCGCCTCTACAGGGGGCGGCGAAGCTTTCTTT.

This rearrangement joins TRBV19 to TRBJ2-7; 8 nucleotides align to TRBD1. Germline CDR1 LNHDA, CDR2 SQIVND (reference sequence). The CDR3 loop spans 15 amino acids. Trimming took 5 bases from V and 0 from J; bases not matched to a gene: 6. The CDR3 sequence is CASSFGTGASYEQYF. The CDR3, as DNA: TGTGCCAGTAGTTTTGGGACAGGCGCCTCCTACGAGCAGTACTTC.

The chain combines TRBV28 with TRBJ2-2; 9 bases are shared with TRBD1. V shed 4 bases and J 1 base; nucleotides not matched to a gene: 10. The germline gives CDR1 MDHEN, CDR2 SYDVKM. The CDR3 sequence is 18 residues long. For the CDR3, the DNA is TGTGCCAGCAGTTCCTCCCCCGGACAGGGGAAGAACACCGGGGAGCTGTTTTTT. Its protein is CASSSSPGQGKNTGELFF.

The chain recombines TRBV19 with TRBJ2-7; 11 bases are shared with TRBD1. V was clipped by 10 bases and J by 5 bases; unmatched bases: 10. Germline loops: CDR1 LNHDA, CDR2 SQIVND (reference sequence). The CDR3 sequence is 14 residues long. This CDR3 is CATRIGQGADEQYF. DNA of the CDR3: TGTGCCACCCGAATCGGACAGGGGGCGGACGAGCAGTACTTC.

The V call is TRBV6-5, the J call TRBJ1-1, with TRBD1 as a possible D gene (6 bases). Trimming left V 8 bases short and J 5 bases short, with 18 bases between. The CDR3 runs to 14 residues. Per germline, CDR1 MNHEY and CDR2 SVGAGI. The CDR3 nucleotides are TGTGCCAGCGGGGGAGGGGGGGGCGCGACTGAAGCTTTCTTT. It is translated as CASGGGGGATEAFF.

The V gene is TRBV15, the J gene TRBJ2-3, with 9 bases fitting TRBD2. The length of the CDR3 is 16 residues. V gave up 1 base and J gave up 7 bases; unmatched junction bases: 9. The V gene's germline CDR1 is LNHNV and CDR2 YYDKDF (reference sequence). The CDR3 loop is CATSRGIAGVLNTQYF. CDR3 coding DNA: TGTGCCACCAGCAGAGGAATAGCGGGAGTTCTAAATACGCAGTATTTT.

A single count supports this clone. This sequence joins TRBV7-9 and TRBJ2-4; no clear D. Trimming cost V 2 bases and J 0 bases, with 11 bases left between them. Germline-derived CDR1 and CDR2 are SEHNR and FQNEAQ (reference sequence). CDR3 length: 16 residues. CDR3 in DNA: TGTGCCAGCAGCTTATTGACCGGAGTAGCCAAAAACATTCAGTACTTC. Amino acid sequence: CASSLLTGVAKNIQYF.